The entry below gives a single TCR beta chain sequence along with its context. In the source study's methods: The assay estimated nucleated cells by amplifying reference gene primers. Sequencing used immunoSEQ multiplex PCR; TCRdb keeps in-frame clones, though not all of them. The V and J calls and clone size are taken from that table; D and trimming were inferred from the DNA. The sample holds approximately 330,000 clones, approximately 88% seen once. In germline, CDR1 is SGHDN, CDR2 FVKESK. Trimming took off 1 base at V and 7 bases at J, with 8 bases between the two ends. The CDR3 is 12 residues long. This sample is part of a study of blood T cell repertoires in COVID-19. The wider study: There were acute and convalescent COVID-19 samples, and they came from the United States, Italy and Spain. PBMCs, B-cell-depleted T cells, or T cells provided the cDNA or gDNA that made up the material.

The sequence was collected from a woman in her forties or fifties with active or convalescent COVID-19. The specimen sequenced was peripheral blood. This sequence joins TRBV14 and TRBJ2-7, with a tentative D call TRBD2 (5 bases). The chain's CDR3 is CASSQVSVEQYF. CDR3 sequence (DNA): TGTGCCAGCAGCCAAGTTAGCGTTGAGCAGTACTTC.